These 14 T cell receptor beta chains were all obtained from the same sample, sequenced in a study of shared clonotypes between healthy human individuals (dated by TCRdb to about 2020). For the CD8 naive samples, CD45RO-negative cells were positively selected for CCR7, yielding a CD45RA+CCR7+ population from which TemRA cells were excluded. Libraries were made using the immunoSEQ multiplex PCR assay. TCRdb provides this immuneACCESS table in a form limited to in-frame rearrangements. Some clones are lacking; in checked studies, under half of them reflect an unresolved V gene, and why the rest are absent is not known. The sample data list approximately 1.9 million clones, and just under 95% of these were observed just once. Of the sample, about 1.6% falls within the top ten clones. Sequenced sample: naive CD8+ T cells from PBMCs. The meaning of the sample's cell subset or site label: CD45RA+CCR7+. The receptor set was obtained from a man aged 18 to 35 in good health. Some clones in this sample may be carry-over from other donors' samples.

This rearrangement joins TRBV28 to TRBJ2-2, with 8 bases aligning to TRBD1. CDR1 is MDHEN, CDR2 SYDVKM, per germline. V lost 6 bases to trimming and J lost 5 bases; unmatched junction nucleotides: 26. The CDR3 totals 21 residues. The DNA for the CDR3 is TGTGCCAGCAGCCCCCGAGCATACCCACTTCCCGGACAGGGTCTAACCGGGGAGCTGTTTTTT. Translation: CASSPRAYPLPGQGLTGELFF.

This rearrangement joins TRBV7-9 to TRBJ1-5; weak D call: TRBD1 (5 bases). Trimming took 1 base from V and 5 from J, leaving 18 bases between them. The CDR3 totals 17 residues. Germline CDR1 and CDR2: SEHNR and FQNEAQ (reference sequence). The CDR3 here is CASSLVSRSGHDQPQHF. CDR3 DNA: TGTGCCAGCAGCTTAGTTTCAAGGTCAGGGCACGATCAGCCCCAGCATTTT.

The chain joins TRBV4-3 to TRBJ2-1, with TRBD2 matching 9 bases. V was pared by 4 bases and J by 8 bases, with 9 bases of the junction left unmatched. Per germline, CDR1 LGHNA and CDR2 YSLEER. CDR3 length: 15 amino acids. The CDR3 loop reads CASSPGTSRLYEQFF. As DNA, the CDR3 is TGCGCCAGCAGCCCCGGGACTAGCAGGCTTTATGAGCAGTTCTTC.

The genes are TRBV6-1 and TRBJ1-1; D gene ambiguous. V was pared by 2 bases and J by 5 bases, with 9 bases between. The CDR3 runs 13 residues. Looked up from germline, CDR1 is MNHNS and CDR2 is SASEGT. The DNA of the CDR3 is TGTGCCAGCAGTGAAAGTGGGAGGACTGAAGCTTTCTTT. It is translated as CASSESGRTEAFF.

This chain links TRBV7-9 with TRBJ2-5; D remains unclear. The J call is doubtful: the DNA matches TRBJ2-7 better. The CDR3 has 14 amino acids. Germline V gene sequence: CDR1 SEHNR, CDR2 FQNEAQ (reference sequence). The CDR3 region is CASSLAQSSYEQYF. CDR3 nucleotides: TGTGCCAGCAGCTTAGCACAGTCGTCCTACGAGCAGTACTTC.

As concerns this clone: Within the sample, other DNA sequences also encode this same CDR3. The chain joins TRBV4-3 to TRBJ1-4; D unresolved. The V and J ends lost 1 base and 0 bases respectively, with 6 bases between them. The length of the CDR3 is 15 residues. Germline CDR1 reads LGHNA; CDR2 reads YSLEER. CDR3 DNA: TGCGCCAGCAGCCAAGGGACGGCAACTAATGAAAAACTGTTTTTT. This gives the protein CASSQGTATNEKLFF.

This clone has a handful of counts. V usage is TRBV19 and J usage is TRBJ1-1, with unresolved D. Trimming stripped 3 bases from V and 2 bases from J, with 7 bases between. From germline, CDR1 is LNHDA and CDR2 SQIVND (reference sequence). The CDR3 length is 13 residues. Here the CDR3 reads CASSIDANTEAFF. CDR3 bases: TGTGCCAGTAGTATCGATGCTAACACTGAAGCTTTCTTT.

The chain recombines TRBV9 with TRBJ2-1, with TRBD2 matching 7 bases. Trimming at V came to 0 bases and at J to 3 bases, leaving 3 bases not matched to a gene. This CDR3 has 15 amino acids. Germline values: CDR1 SGDLS, CDR2 YYNGEE. The chain's CDR3 is CASSVGAGNYNEQFF. The DNA of the CDR3 is TGTGCCAGCAGCGTAGGAGCGGGAAACTACAATGAGCAGTTCTTC.

The genes are TRBV6-5 and TRBJ2-5, with D unresolved. Per germline, CDR1 MNHEY and CDR2 SVGAGI. Trimming left V 3 bases short and J 6 bases short, with 14 bases between. CDR3 length: 14 amino acids. This CDR3 is CASSYLLGFKTQYF. Written as DNA, the CDR3 is TGTGCCAGCAGTTATTTATTAGGCTTCAAGACCCAGTACTTC.

The chain carries TRBV6-1 and TRBJ2-7, with D unresolved. The ends were cut back, 1 base at V and 1 base at J, with 8 bases in the middle. The CDR3 runs 14 residues. Germline V gene data show CDR1 as MNHNS and CDR2 as SASEGT. The CDR3 protein is CASSEGFDSYEQYF. Written as DNA, the CDR3 is TGTGCCAGCAGTGAAGGGTTCGATTCCTACGAGCAGTACTTC.

V and J are TRBV4-2 and TRBJ1-5; possible D gene TRBD1, 6 bases. Germline V gene lookup returns CDR1 LGHNA and CDR2 YNFKEQ. This CDR3 has 14 amino acids. The ends were cut back, 1 base at V and 3 bases at J, with 7 bases in the middle. CDR3 protein: CASSQGTDNQPQHF. The CDR3 DNA reads as TGTGCCAGCAGCCAAGGGACAGACAATCAGCCCCAGCATTTT.

The rearrangement links TRBV10-3 to TRBJ1-3; D is perhaps TRBD1 (6 bases). The CDR3 loop spans 15 amino acids. Deletions cut 4 bases from V and 4 bases from J, with 14 bases between. Germline V CDR1 and CDR2: ENHRY, SYGVKD. The chain's CDR3 is CAISVVRGRGNTIYF. The CDR3 DNA reads as TGTGCCATCAGTGTGGTCCGGGGGCGAGGAAACACCATATATTTT.

The CDR3 DNA sequence: TGTGCCAGCTCACCAGCAGTCCCGGGGGCCTACGAGCAGTACTTC. It encodes CASSPAVPGAYEQYF. V is TRBV18 and J is TRBJ2-7; TRBD2 might be the D (6 bases). The CDR3 is 15 residues long. In germline, CDR1 is KGHSH, CDR2 LQKENI. Trimming shortened V by 2 bases and J by 2 bases, and 13 bases separated the two germline ends.

This chain connects TRBV7-9 to TRBJ1-1; 9 bases line up with TRBD1. The CDR3 loop spans 14 amino acids. The V gene end was trimmed by 5 bases and the J gene end by 5 bases; junction bases not matched to a gene: 6. Germline V gene sequence: CDR1 SEHNR, CDR2 FQNEAQ (reference sequence). The CDR3 protein is CASSQTGGWTEAFF. For the CDR3, the DNA is TGTGCCAGCAGCCAAACAGGGGGCTGGACTGAAGCTTTCTTT.